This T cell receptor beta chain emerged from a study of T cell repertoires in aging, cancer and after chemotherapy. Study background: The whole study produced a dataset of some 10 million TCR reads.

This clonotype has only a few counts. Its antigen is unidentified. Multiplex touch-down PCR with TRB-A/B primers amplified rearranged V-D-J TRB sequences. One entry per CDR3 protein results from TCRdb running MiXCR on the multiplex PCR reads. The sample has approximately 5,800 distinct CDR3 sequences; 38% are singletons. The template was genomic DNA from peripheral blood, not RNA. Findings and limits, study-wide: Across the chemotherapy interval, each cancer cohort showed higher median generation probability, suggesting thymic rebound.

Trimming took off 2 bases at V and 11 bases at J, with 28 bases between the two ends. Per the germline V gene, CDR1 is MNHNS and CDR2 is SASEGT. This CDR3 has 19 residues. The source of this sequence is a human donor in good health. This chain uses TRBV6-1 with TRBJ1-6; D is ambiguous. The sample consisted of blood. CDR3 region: CASSEPELGLGFPLAPLHF. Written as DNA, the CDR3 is TGTGCCAGCAGTGAACCGGAGTTGGGTCTCGGGTTTCCTCTAGCACCCCTCCACTTT.